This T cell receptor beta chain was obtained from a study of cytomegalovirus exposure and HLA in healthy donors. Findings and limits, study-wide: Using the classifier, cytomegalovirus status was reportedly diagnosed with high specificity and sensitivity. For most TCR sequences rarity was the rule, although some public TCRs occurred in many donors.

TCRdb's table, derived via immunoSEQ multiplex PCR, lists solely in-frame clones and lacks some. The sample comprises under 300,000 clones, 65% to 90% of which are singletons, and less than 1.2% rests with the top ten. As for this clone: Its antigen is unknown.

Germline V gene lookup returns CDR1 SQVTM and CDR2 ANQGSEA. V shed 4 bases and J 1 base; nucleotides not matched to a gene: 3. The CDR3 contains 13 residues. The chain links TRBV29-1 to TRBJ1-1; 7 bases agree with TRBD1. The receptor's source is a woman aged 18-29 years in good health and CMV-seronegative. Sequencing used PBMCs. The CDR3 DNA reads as TGCAGCGTTGGGCGACAGGGGAACACTGAAGCTTTCTTT. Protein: CSVGRQGNTEAFF.